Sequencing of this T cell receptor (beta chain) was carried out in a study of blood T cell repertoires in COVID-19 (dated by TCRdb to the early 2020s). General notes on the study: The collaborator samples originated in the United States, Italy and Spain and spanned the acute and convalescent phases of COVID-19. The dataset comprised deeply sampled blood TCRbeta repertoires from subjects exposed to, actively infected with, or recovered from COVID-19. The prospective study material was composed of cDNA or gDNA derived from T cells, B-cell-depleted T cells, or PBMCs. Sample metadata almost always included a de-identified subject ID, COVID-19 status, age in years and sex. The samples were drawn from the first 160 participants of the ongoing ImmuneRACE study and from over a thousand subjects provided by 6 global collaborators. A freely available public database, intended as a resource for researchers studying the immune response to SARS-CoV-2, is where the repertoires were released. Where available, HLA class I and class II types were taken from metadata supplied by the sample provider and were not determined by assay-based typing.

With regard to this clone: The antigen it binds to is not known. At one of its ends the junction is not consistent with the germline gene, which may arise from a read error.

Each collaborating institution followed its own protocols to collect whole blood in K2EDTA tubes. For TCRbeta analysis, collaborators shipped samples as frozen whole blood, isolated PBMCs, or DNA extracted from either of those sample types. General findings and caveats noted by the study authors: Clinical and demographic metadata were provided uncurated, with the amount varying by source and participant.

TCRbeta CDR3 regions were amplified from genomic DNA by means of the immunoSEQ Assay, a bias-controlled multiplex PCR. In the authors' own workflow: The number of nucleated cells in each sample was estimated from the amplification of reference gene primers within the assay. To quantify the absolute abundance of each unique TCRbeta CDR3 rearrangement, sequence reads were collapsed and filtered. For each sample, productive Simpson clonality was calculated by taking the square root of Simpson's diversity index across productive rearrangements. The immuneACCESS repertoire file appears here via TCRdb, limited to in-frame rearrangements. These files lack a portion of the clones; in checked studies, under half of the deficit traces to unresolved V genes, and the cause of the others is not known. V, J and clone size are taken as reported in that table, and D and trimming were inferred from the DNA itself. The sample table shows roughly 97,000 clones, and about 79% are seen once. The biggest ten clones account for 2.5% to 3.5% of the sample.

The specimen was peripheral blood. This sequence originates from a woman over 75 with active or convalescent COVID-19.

Here is the DNA: TGTGCCCGGAGGCACAGGGGAAGCTACCACGAGCAGTACTTC. Its protein is CARRHRGSYHEQYF. The receptor chain draws on TRBV30 and TRBJ2-7, with 7 bases in between that match TRBD1. From cysteine to phenylalanine, the CDR3 is 14 amino acids long. The only DNA kept is the CDR3, 42 bases in frame from the first base. Via the germline V gene (reference sequence), CDR1 is GTSNPN and CDR2 SVGIG.